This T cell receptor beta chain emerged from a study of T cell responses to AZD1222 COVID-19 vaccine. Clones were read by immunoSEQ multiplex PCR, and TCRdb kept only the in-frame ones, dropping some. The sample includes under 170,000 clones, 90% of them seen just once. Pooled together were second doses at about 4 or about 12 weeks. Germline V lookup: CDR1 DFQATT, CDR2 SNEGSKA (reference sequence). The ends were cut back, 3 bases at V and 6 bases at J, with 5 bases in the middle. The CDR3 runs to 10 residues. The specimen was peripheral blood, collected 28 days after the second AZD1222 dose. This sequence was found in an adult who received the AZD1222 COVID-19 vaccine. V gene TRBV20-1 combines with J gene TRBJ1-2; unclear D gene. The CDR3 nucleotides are TGCAGTGCTAGGGTCGATGGCTACACCTTC. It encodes CSARVDGYTF.